The subject of this entry is one T cell receptor beta chain. The record originates from a study of blood T cell repertoires in COVID-19. Whole-study context: Researchers got acute and convalescent COVID-19 samples from the United States, Italy and Spain. From T cells, B-cell-depleted T cells, or PBMCs came the material, which was cDNA or gDNA.

As originally analysed: Counts of nucleated cells, estimated from reference gene primer amplification, were obtained. Only in-frame clones appear in the TCRdb table, and some are missing; sequencing was by immunoSEQ multiplex PCR. V and J calls and clone size come straight from that table; D and trimming were deduced from the DNA. The table has 390,000 or so clones, nearly 90% seen once. Germline-derived CDR1 and CDR2 are SGHTA and FQGTGA. The CDR3 sequence is 15 residues long. The ends lost 4 bases at V and 10 bases at J; junction bases unmatched: 12. Sequenced: peripheral blood. The source is a man aged 18 to 29 with active or convalescent COVID-19. V usage is TRBV7-3 and J usage is TRBJ2-1; 8 bases are a match to TRBD2. The CDR3 loop is CASSSRLANYREQFF. The CDR3 coding sequence is TGTGCCAGCAGCTCGCGACTAGCGAACTACAGGGAGCAGTTCTTC.